Listed below are T cell receptor beta chains from one sample, sequenced in a study of blood T cell repertoires in COVID-19. Sequencing was performed with immunoSEQ multiplex PCR; in TCRdb, only in-frame clones are kept and a portion is missing. The sample contains some 120,000 clones, 90% of which appear only once. The sample was peripheral blood. These receptors came from a human donor with active COVID-19. The donor label of this sample is uncertain. The CDR3 runs from the conserved cysteine through the conserved F or W. The D gene is left open where the match is weak. Part of the rows lack a size; the others show once, few, many or a class for expanded clones.

d_call	clone_size	v_call	j_call	cdr3_nt	cdr3_aa
TRBD1	NA	TRBV5-4	TRBJ1-2	TGTGCCAGCAGATTGACAGGGTTTGGCTATGGCTACACCTTC	CASRLTGFGYGYTF
TRBD1	few	TRBV4-3	TRBJ2-7	TGCGCCAGCAGCCAAGCCCCAGGGGGCGCTTACGAGCAGTACTTC	CASSQAPGGAYEQYF
NA	NA	TRBV5-1	TRBJ1-1	TGCGCCAGCAGCATGGGGACACCTAACACTGAAGCTTTCTTT	CASSMGTPNTEAFF
NA	NA	TRBV28	TRBJ1-2	TGTGCCAGCAGTTTCCCGAGGGTACCCTATGGCTACACCTTC	CASSFPRVPYGYTF
NA	NA	TRBV6-5	TRBJ2-5	TGTGCCAGCAGCCTAGACTTCCAAGAGACCCAGTACTTC	CASSLDFQETQYF
NA	NA	TRBV2	TRBJ2-7	TGTGCCAGCGGTCGACAGTACGAGCAGTACTTC	CASGRQYEQYF
NA	NA	TRBV3-1/TRBV3-2	TRBJ2-2	TGTGCCAGCAGCCCCAATCACGCGCCCCCGGGGCGCGGGGACACCGGGGAGCTGTTTTTT	CASSPNHAPPGRGDTGELFF
NA	NA	TRBV4-3	TRBJ1-4	TGCGCCAGCAGCCAAGTCGCCAGACAAACTAATGAAAAACTGTTTTTT	CASSQVARQTNEKLFF
TRBD1	NA	TRBV10-1	TRBJ2-3	TGCGCCAGCAGTCCGGGACAGGGGGTACTTAGCACAGATACGCAGTATTTT	CASSPGQGVLSTDTQYF
TRBD1	NA	TRBV5-1	TRBJ1-1	TGCGCCAGCAGCTTGGCCCCGGGACAGGGAGGAGTTGAAGCTTTCTTT	CASSLAPGQGGVEAFF
NA	NA	TRBV6-5	TRBJ2-7	TGTGCCAGCAGGCGGTACCAATCGGCCTACGAGCAGTACTTC	CASRRYQSAYEQYF
NA	NA	TRBV6-5	TRBJ2-4	TGTGCCAGCAGACCCGGACTTTCCAAAAACATTCAGTACTTC	CASRPGLSKNIQYF
NA	NA	TRBV6-4	TRBJ2-1	TGTGCCAGCAGTGTAGAGTTGCACAATGAGCAGTTCTTC	CASSVELHNEQFF
NA	NA	TRBV6-2/TRBV6-3	TRBJ2-7	TGTGCCAGCAGCCGGGGCGGTGACTACGAGCAGTACTTC	CASSRGGDYEQYF
NA	NA	TRBV5-1	TRBJ1-1	TGCGCCAGCAGCTGGGTAGACAGAAACACTGAAGCTTTCTTT	CASSWVDRNTEAFF
NA	NA	TRBV6-5	TRBJ1-6	TGTGCCAGCAGTTACACAACAGGTCTGGGCTCACCCCTCCACTTT	CASSYTTGLGSPLHF
TRBD1	NA	TRBV6-5	TRBJ1-1	TGTGCCAGCAGCCGGGACAGGGTGAATGAAGCTTTCTTT	CASSRDRVNEAFF